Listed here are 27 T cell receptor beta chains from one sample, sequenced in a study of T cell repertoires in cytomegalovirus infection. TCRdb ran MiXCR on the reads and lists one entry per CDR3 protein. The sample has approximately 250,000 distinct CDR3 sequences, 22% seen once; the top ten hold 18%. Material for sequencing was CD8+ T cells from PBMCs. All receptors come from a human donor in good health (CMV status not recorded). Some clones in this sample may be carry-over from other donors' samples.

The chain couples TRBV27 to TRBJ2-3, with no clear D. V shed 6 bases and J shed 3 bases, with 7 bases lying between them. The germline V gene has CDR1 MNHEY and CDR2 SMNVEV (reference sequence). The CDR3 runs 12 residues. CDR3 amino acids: CASSRATDTQYF. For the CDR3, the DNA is TGTGCCAGCAGCCGCGCAACAGATACGCAGTATTTT.

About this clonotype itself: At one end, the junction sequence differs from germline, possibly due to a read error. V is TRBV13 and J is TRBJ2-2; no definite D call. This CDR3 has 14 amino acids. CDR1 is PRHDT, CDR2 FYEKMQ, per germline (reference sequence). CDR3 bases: TGTGCCAGCAGCTTAGGTCACAACATCGGGGAGCTGTTTTTT. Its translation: CASSLGHNIGELFF.

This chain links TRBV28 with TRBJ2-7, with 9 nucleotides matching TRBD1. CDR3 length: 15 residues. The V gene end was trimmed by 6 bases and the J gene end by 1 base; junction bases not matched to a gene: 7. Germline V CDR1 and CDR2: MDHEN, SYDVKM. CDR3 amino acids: CASRVTGTGSYEQYF. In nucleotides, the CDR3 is TGTGCCAGCAGGGTTACGGGGACAGGGTCCTACGAGCAGTACTTC.

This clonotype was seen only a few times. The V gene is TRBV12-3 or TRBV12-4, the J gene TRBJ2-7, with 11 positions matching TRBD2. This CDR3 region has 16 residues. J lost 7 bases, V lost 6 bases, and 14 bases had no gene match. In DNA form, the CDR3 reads TGTGCCAGCAGATCCGAGCTAGCGGGGGGCACGGAGGAGCAGTACTTC. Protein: CASRSELAGGTEEQYF.

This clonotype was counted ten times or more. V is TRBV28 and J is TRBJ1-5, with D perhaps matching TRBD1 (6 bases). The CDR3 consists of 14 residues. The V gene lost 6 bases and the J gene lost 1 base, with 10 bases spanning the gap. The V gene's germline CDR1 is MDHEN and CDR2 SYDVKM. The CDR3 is CASSLGGSNQPQHF. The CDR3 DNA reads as TGTGCCAGCAGCCTAGGGGGAAGCAATCAGCCCCAGCATTTT.

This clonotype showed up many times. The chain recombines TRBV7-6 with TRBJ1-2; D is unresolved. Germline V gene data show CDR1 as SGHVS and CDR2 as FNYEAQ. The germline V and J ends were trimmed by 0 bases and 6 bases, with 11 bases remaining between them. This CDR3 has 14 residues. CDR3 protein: CASSLARAGDGYTF. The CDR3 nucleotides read TGTGCCAGCAGCTTAGCGCGAGCCGGGGATGGCTACACCTTC.

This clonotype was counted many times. The CDR3 nucleotides read TGTGCCAGCAGTTTTCAGGGTTCCTACGAGCAGTACTTC. Protein sequence: CASSFQGSYEQYF. The rearrangement joins TRBV27 to TRBJ2-7, with D maybe TRBD1 (5 bases). Trimming removed 3 bases at V and 1 base at J, with 7 bases between. The CDR3 sequence is 13 residues long. CDR1 is MNHEY, CDR2 SMNVEV, per germline (reference sequence).

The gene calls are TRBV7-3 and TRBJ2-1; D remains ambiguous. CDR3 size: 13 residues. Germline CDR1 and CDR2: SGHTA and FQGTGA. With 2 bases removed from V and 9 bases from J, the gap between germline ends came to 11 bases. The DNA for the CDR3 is TGTGCCAGCAGCTTAGTCGGCCCCGGTGAGCAGTTCTTC. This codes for CASSLVGPGEQFF.

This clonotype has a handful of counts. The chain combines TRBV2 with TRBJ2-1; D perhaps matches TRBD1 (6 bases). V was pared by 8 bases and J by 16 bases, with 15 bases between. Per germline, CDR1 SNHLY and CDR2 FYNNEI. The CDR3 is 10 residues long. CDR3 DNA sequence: TGTGCCAGCGGGGGCGACATCCGATTCTTC. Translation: CASGGDIRFF.

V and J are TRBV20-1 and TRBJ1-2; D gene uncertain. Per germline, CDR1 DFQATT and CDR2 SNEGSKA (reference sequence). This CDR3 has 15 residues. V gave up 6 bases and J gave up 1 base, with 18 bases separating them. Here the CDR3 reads CSAPPSTENNYGYTF. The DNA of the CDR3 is TGCAGTGCCCCGCCATCCACGGAGAATAACTATGGCTACACCTTC.

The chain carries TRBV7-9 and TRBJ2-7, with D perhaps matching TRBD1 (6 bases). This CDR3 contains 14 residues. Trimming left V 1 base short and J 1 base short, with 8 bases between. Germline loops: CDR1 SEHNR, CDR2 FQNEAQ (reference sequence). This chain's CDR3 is CASSLERGSYEQYF. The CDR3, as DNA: TGTGCCAGCAGCTTAGAGAGGGGGTCCTACGAGCAGTACTTC. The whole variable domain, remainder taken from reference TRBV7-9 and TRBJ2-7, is DTGVSQNPRHKITKRGQNVTFRCDPISEHNRLYWYRQTLGQGPEFLTYFQNEAQLEKSRLLSDRFSAERPKGSFSTLEIQRTEQGDSAMYLCASSLERGSYEQYFGPGTRLTVT.

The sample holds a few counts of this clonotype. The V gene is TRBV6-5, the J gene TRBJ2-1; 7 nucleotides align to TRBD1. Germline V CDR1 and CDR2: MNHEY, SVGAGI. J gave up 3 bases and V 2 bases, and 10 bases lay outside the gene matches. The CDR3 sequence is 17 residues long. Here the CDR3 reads CASSYRGTGQIYNEQFF. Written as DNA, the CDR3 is TGTGCCAGCAGTTACCGAGGAACGGGACAGATCTACAATGAGCAGTTCTTC.

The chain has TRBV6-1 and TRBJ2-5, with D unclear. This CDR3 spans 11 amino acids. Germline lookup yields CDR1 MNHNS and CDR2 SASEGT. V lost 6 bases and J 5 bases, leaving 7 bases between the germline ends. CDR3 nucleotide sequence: TGTGCCAGCAGGAAGGGTGAGACCCAGTACTTC. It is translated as CASRKGETQYF.

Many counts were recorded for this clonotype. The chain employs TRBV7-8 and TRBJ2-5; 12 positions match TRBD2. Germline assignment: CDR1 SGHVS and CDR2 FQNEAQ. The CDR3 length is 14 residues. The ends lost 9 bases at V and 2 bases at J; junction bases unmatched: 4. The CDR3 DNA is TGTGCCAGTTCTAGCGGGGGGGCTCAAGAGACCCAGTACTTC. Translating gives CASSSGGAQETQYF.

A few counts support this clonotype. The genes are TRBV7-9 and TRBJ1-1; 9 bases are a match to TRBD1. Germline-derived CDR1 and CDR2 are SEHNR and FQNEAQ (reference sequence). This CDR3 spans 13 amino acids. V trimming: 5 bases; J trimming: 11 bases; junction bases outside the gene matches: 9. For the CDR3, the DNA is TGTGCCAGCAGCCCCGGGACAGGGAGTTCGGCTTTCTTT. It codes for CASSPGTGSSAFF.

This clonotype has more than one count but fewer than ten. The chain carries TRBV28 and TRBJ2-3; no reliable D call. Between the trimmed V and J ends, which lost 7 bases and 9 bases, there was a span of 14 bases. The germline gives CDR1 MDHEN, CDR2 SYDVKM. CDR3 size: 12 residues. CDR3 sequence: CASNGVVRTQYF. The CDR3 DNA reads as TGTGCCAGCAATGGGGTAGTTAGAACGCAGTATTTT. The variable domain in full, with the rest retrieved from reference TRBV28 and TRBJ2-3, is DVKVTQSSRYLVKRTGEKVFLECVQDMDHENMFWYRQDPGLGLRLIYFSYDVKMKEKGDIPEGYSVSREKKERFSLILESASTNQTSMYLCASNGVVRTQYFGPGTRLTVL.

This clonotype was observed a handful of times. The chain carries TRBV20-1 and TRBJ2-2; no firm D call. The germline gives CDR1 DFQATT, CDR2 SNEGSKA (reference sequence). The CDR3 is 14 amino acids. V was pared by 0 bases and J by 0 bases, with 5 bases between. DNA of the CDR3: TGCAGTGCTAGAGATGGGGCGAACACCGGGGAGCTGTTTTTT. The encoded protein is CSARDGANTGELFF.

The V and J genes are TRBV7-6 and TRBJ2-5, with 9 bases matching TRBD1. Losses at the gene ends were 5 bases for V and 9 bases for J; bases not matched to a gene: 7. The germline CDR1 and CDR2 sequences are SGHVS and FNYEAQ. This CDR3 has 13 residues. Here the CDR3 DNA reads TGTGCCAGCAGCAGGACAGGGGATTTGGCCCAGTACTTC. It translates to CASSRTGDLAQYF.

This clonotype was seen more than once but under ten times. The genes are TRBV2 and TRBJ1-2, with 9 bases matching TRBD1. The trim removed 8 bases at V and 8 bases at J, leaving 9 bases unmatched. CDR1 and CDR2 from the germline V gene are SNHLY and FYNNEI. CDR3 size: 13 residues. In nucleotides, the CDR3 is TGTGCCAGCGGACCGGGACAGGGCAACGGCTACACCTTC. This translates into CASGPGQGNGYTF.

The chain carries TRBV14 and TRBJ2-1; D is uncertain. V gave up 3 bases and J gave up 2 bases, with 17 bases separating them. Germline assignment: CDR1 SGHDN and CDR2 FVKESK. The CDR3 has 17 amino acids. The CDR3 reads CASSHRQWARAYNEQFF. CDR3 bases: TGTGCCAGCAGCCACCGCCAGTGGGCTAGAGCCTACAATGAGCAGTTCTTC.

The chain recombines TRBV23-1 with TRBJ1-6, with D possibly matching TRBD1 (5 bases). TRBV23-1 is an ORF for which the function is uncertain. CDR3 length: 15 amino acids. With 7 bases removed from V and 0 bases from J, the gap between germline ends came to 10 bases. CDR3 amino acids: CASNFQGSYNSPLHF. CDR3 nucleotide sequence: TGCGCCAGCAACTTTCAGGGCTCCTATAATTCACCCCTCCACTTT.

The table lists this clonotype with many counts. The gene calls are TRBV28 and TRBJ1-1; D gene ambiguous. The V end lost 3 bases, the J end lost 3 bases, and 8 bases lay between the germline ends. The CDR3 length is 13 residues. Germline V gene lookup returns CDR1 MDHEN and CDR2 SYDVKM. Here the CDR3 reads CASSFGWDTEAFF. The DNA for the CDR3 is TGTGCCAGCAGTTTCGGGTGGGACACTGAAGCTTTCTTT.

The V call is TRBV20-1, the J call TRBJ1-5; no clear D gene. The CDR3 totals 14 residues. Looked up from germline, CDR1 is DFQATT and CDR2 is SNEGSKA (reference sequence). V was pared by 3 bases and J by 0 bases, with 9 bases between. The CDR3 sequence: CSASSSDSNQPQHF. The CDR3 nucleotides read TGCAGTGCTAGTTCGAGCGATAGCAATCAGCCCCAGCATTTT.

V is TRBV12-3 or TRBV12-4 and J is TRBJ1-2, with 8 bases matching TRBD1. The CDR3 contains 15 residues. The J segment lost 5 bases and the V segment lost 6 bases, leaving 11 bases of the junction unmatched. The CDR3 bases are TGTGCCAGCAGCCGGCTATTGGACAGGGTATATGGCTACACCTTC. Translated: CASSRLLDRVYGYTF.

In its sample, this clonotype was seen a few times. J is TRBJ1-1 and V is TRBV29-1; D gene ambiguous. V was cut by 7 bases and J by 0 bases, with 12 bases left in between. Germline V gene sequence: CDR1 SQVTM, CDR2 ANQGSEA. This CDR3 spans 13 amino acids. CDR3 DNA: TGCAGCGCGGACGGTAAGATGAACACTGAAGCTTTCTTT. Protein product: CSADGKMNTEAFF.

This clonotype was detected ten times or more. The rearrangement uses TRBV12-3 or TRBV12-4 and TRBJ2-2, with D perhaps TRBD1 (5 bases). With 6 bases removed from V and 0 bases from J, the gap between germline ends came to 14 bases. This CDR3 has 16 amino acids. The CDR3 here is CASRFGHAANTGELFF. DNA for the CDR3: TGTGCCAGCAGATTTGGACATGCCGCGAACACCGGGGAGCTGTTTTTT.

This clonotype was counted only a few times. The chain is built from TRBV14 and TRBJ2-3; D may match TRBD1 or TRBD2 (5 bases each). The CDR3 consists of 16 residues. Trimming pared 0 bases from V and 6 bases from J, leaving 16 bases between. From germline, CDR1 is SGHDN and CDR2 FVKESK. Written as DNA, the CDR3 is TGTGCCAGCAGCCAAGAGGGGACGGGTTTACTGGATACGCAGTATTTT. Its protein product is CASSQEGTGLLDTQYF.